This is a list of T cell receptor beta chains from one sample in a study of PD-1 blockade in classical Hodgkin lymphoma. Measured with immunoSEQ multiplex PCR; TCRdb has only the in-frame clones, and not every one. The sample carries 90,000 to 130,000 clones, around 89% recorded once. The material was peripheral blood mononuclear cells (PBMCs), obtained before the second cycle of nivolumab. The receptors were sampled from a human donor with classical Hodgkin lymphoma. Both conserved end residues are part of each CDR3. Fields, in order: D gene, V gene, J gene, clone size, CDR3 DNA, CDR3 protein. A D gene is named only where the DNA matches it firmly. Some rows have no size entry. The others give once, few or many, or a class for an expanded clone.

TRBD1	TRBV5-1	TRBJ2-1	.	TGCGCCAGCACCCTGGACAGGTCGGACTCCTACAATGAGCAGTTCTTC	CASTLDRSDSYNEQFF
TRBD1	TRBV7-2	TRBJ2-3	.	TGTGCCAGCAGCTCCCGAGACAGGGGGCGCGCCGCAGATACGCAGTATTTT	CASSSRDRGRAADTQYF
.	TRBV28	TRBJ1-1	.	TGTGCCAGTTATCGCACTGAAGCTTTCTTT	CASYRTEAFF
.	TRBV30	TRBJ1-3	.	TGTGCCTGGAGTGGGACATACTCTGGAAACACCATATATTTT	CAWSGTYSGNTIYF
TRBD1	TRBV13	TRBJ2-1	.	TGTGCCAGCAGCTTACACGGGACAGGGACTGAGCAGTTCTTC	CASSLHGTGTEQFF
TRBD1	TRBV4-3	TRBJ1-1	.	TGCGCCAGCAGCCACAGGACAGGCCCCATGAACACTGAAGCTTTCTTT	CASSHRTGPMNTEAFF
.	TRBV16	TRBJ1-1	.	TGTGCCAGCAGCCAATTCGGGGGAGGGCCGGTAGAAGCTTTCTTT	CASSQFGGGPVEAFF
.	TRBV7-2	TRBJ2-1	.	TGTGCCAGCAGCTTCGGTGGCGGGTCGGAGGAGCAGTTCTTC	CASSFGGGSEEQFF
TRBD2	TRBV5-1	TRBJ2-3	.	TGCGCCAGCAGCCGTAGCGGGAGCCCAGATACGCAGTATTTT	CASSRSGSPDTQYF
TRBD2	TRBV4-1	TRBJ2-7	.	TGCGCCAGCAGGCCCGGGAGGGGGGGAGGCTCCTACGAGCAGTACTTC	CASRPGRGGGSYEQYF
TRBD2	TRBV6-6	TRBJ2-4	.	TGTGCCAGCAGTCTCGGGAGGGGCGAGGGCATTCAGTACTTC	CASSLGRGEGIQYF
.	TRBV5-1	TRBJ2-5	once	TGCGCCAGCAGCTTCCGCCAGGGTCGGGAGACCCAGTACTTC	CASSFRQGRETQYF
.	TRBV5-5	TRBJ2-1	once	TGTGCCAGCAGCTCCAGACTCCCCGGGGGCTACAATGAGCAGTTCTTC	CASSSRLPGGYNEQFF
TRBD1	TRBV6-1	TRBJ2-2	.	TGTGCCAGCATTCTCCGACAGGGTCTAGACGGGGAGCTGTTTTTT	CASILRQGLDGELFF
TRBD1	TRBV5-1	TRBJ1-4	.	TGCGCCAGCAGCTTGGACCGTGGACAGGGCCGAGGTGAAAAACTGTTTTTT	CASSLDRGQGRGEKLFF
TRBD2	TRBV5-8	TRBJ2-7	.	TGTGCCAGCAGCTTGGTGGCGGGAGGGAAGACGACCTCCTCCTACGAGCAGTACTTC	CASSLVAGGKTTSSYEQYF
.	TRBV19	TRBJ1-3	.	TGTGCCAGTAGTATCTTCACAGGAACCCTCTCTGGAAACACCATATATTTT	CASSIFTGTLSGNTIYF
TRBD2	TRBV10-3	TRBJ2-3	.	TGTGCCATCAGAGAGCGGGAGGTAGATACGCAGTATTTT	CAIREREVDTQYF
.	TRBV6-5	TRBJ1-5	.	TGTGCCAGCAGAAGCAATCAGCCCCAGCATTTT	CASRSNQPQHF
.	TRBV7-9	TRBJ1-2	few	TGTGCCAGCAGCTCTAACTATGGCTACACCTTC	CASSSNYGYTF
.	TRBV25-1	TRBJ1-1	.	TGTGCCAGCAGTGAACAGGCAGGGGCGAACACTGAAGCTTTCTTT	CASSEQAGANTEAFF
.	TRBV19	TRBJ1-1	.	TGTGCCAGTAGTATAAAATTCGCGGGGACTGAAGCTTTCTTT	CASSIKFAGTEAFF
.	TRBV11-3	TRBJ2-7	few	TGTGCCAGCAGCTTAGGAGCGGATAACACCTACGAGCAGTACTTC	CASSLGADNTYEQYF
.	TRBV28	TRBJ2-2	.	TGTGCCAGCACCCCCTGGTCCGGGGAGCTGTTTTTT	CASTPWSGELFF
.	TRBV21-1	TRBJ1-2	.	TGTGCCAGCAGCAAAGTGTCCAGGGGCCATGGCTACACCTTC	CASSKVSRGHGYTF
.	TRBV11-3	TRBJ2-5	.	TGTGCCAGCAGCGAGGGGGGAGAAGGACGGGAGACCCAGTACTTC	CASSEGGEGRETQYF
.	TRBV9	TRBJ2-3	.	TGTGCCAGCAGCGTTGTCGGGAGTGGCACAGATACGCAGTATTTT	CASSVVGSGTDTQYF